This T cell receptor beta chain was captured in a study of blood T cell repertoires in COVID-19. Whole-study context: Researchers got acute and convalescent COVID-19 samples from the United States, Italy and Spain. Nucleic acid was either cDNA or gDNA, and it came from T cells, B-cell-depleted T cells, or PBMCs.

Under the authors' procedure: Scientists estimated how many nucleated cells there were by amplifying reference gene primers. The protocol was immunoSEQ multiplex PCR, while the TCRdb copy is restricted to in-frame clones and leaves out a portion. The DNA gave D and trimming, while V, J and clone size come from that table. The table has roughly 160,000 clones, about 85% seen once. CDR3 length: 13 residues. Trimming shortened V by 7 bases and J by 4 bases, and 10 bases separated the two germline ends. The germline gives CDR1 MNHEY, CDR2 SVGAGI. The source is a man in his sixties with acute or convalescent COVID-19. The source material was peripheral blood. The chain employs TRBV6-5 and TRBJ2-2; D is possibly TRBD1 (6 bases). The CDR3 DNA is TGTGCCAGCACGAGGGGGTCCACCGGGGAGCTGTTTTTT. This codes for CASTRGSTGELFF.